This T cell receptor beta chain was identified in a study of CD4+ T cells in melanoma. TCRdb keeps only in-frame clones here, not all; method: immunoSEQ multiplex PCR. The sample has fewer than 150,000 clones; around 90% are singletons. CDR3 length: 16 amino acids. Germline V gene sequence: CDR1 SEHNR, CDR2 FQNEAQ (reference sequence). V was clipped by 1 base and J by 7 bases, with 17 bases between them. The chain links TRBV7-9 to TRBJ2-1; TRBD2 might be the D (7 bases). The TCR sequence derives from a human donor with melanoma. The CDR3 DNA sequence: TGTGCCAGCAGCTTAGGATGGGGGGGCGGAAATAATGAGCAGTTCTTC. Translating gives CASSLGWGGGNNEQFF.